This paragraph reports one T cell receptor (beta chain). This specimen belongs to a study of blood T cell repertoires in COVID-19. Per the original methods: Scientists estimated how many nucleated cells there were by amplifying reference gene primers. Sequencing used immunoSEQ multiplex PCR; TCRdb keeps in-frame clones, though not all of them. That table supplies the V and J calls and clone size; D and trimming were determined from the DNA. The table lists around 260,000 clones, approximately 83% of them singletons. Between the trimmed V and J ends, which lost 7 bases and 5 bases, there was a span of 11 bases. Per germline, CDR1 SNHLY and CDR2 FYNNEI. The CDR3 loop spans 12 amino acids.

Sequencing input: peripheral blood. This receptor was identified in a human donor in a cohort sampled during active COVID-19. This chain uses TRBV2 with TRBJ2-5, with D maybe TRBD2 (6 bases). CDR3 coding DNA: TGTGCCAGCAATTCCGGGGGTGAGACCCAGTACTTC. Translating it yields CASNSGGETQYF.